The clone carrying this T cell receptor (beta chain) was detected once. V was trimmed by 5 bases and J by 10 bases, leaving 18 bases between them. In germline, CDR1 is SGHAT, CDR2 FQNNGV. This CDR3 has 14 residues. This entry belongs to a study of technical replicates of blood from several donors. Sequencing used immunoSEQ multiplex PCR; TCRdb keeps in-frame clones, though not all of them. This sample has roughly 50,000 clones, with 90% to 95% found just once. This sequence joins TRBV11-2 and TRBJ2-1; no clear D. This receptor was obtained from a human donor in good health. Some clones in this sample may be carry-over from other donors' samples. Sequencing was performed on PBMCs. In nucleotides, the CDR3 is TGTGCCAGCAGCCCCAACCAGGCGCCCCGGGAGCAGTTCTTC. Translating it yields CASSPNQAPREQFF.